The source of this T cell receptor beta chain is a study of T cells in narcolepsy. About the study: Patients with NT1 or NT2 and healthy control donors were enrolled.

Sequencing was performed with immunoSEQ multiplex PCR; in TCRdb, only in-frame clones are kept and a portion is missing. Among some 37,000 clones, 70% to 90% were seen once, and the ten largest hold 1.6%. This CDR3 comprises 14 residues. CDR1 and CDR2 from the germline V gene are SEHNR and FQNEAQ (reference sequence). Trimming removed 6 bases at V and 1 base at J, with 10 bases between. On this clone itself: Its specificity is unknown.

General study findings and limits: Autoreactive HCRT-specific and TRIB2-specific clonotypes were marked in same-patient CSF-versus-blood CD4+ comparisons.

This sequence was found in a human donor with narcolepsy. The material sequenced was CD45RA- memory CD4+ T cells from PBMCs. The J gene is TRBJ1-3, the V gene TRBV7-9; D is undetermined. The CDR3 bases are TGTGCCAGCAGTCCCACGCAGTCTGGAAACACCATATATTTT. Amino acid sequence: CASSPTQSGNTIYF.